A single T cell receptor beta chain is shown here with its context. Its antigen is currently unknown. This sample stems from a study of T cell responses to AZD1222 COVID-19 vaccine. Pooled in the analysis were second doses at about 4 or about 12 weeks. The repertoire was sequenced with immunoSEQ multiplex PCR; TCRdb's copy has only in-frame clones and lacks some. This sample has 43,000 or so clones, with roughly 91% found just once. V dropped 8 bases and J dropped 3; count of bases not matched to a gene: 2. This CDR3 spans 12 amino acids. Germline CDR1 and CDR2: LNHDA and SQIVND (reference sequence). Study results and limitations: Two doses of AZD1222 preceded a rise in Spike-specific TCR breadth and depth. The donors showed a predominance of white British ancestry and of females, with possible underestimation of clonal diversity.

Specimen: peripheral blood, collected 28 days after the second AZD1222 dose. V gene TRBV19 combines with J gene TRBJ1-1, with TRBD1 matching over 8 bases. The receptor was isolated from an adult who received the AZD1222 COVID-19 vaccine. CDR3 sequence reads: CASVDRDTEAFF. The CDR3, as DNA: TGTGCCAGTGTGGACAGGGACACTGAAGCTTTCTTT. Full variable domain (rest looked up from reference TRBV19 and TRBJ1-1): DGGITQSPKYLFRKEGQNVTLSCEQNLNHDAMYWYRQDPGQGLRLIYYSQIVNDFQKGDIAEGYSVSREKKESFPLTVTSAQKNPTAFYLCASVDRDTEAFFGQGTRLTVV.